A selection of T cell receptor beta chains follows, all from one sample in a study of cytomegalovirus exposure and HLA in healthy donors. Generated by immunoSEQ multiplex PCR, the TCRdb table keeps only in-frame clones and is missing some. Here the sample spans over 150,000 clones, about four fifths being singletons. The specimen sequenced was PBMCs. These receptors were collected from a man aged 18 to 30 in good health and CMV-seronegative. The CDR3 runs from the conserved cysteine through the conserved F or W.

V gene | CDR3 length | CDR3 protein
TRBV7-3 | 18 | CASSLRPLAGVGGDTQYF
TRBV18 | 16 | CASSPTVDRLQETQYF
TRBV6-5 | 15 | CASSPRDRGYEKLFF
TRBV13 | 15 | CASSLPSGMNTEAFF
TRBV7-9 | 16 | CSSSRSVGGVGNEQFF
TRBV7-2 | 15 | CASRQGSSGANVLTF
TRBV7-9 | 15 | CASTSGQGPYNEQFF
TRBV5-5 | 19 | CASSPSLLWTGRVGNTIYF
TRBV30 | 14 | CAWSMTGGRNEQFF
TRBV5-3 | 16 | CARSLSVQIITDTQYF
TRBV7-3 | 13 | CASSLSSNYGYTF
TRBV2 | 16 | CASSDFGLFSNQPQHF
TRBV6-6 | 15 | CASTAQGQRSYEQYF
TRBV6-5 | 15 | CASSLGTGFDQPQHF
TRBV5-1 | 12 | CASSPGQGEAFF
TRBV7-8 | 16 | CASRRHRAPSGNTIYF
TRBV4-2 | 15 | CASSLGTARSYEQYF
TRBV25-1 | 12 | CASSYSGNTIYF
TRBV6-6 | 14 | CATRYTMSSSGYTF
TRBV25-1 | 17 | CASSEYNRRGGQNEQFF
TRBV5-1 | 14 | CASSLGQGYNEQFF
TRBV30 | 14 | CAWSVDRGFYEQYF
TRBV10-2 | 13 | CASIASSYNERFF
TRBV4-3 | 14 | CASSQARGGNEQFF
TRBV5-1 | 14 | CASSLGAGTYEQYF
TRBV5-1 | 15 | CASRMGDSSYNEQFF
TRBV6-6 | 16 | CASSPKGTGGREKLFF
TRBV5-4 | 13 | CASSLDRGDEQFF
TRBV7-9 | 19 | CASSPLGSDRESMNTEAFF